This T cell receptor (beta chain) was profiled in a study of radiotherapy plus CTLA-4 blockade in lung cancer. Clones were read by immunoSEQ multiplex PCR, and TCRdb kept only the in-frame ones, dropping some. The profile shows approximately 46,000 clones, roughly 81% of them singletons. Trimming left V 4 bases short and J 4 bases short, with 17 bases between. Germline V gene lookup returns CDR1 SGHKS and CDR2 YYEKEE (reference sequence). This CDR3 comprises 15 residues. The V and J genes are TRBV5-5 and TRBJ1-2; tentative D call: TRBD1 (5 bases). This receptor was taken from a human donor with non-small cell lung cancer whose response to radiotherapy plus ipilimumab could not be evaluated. Sequencing was performed on peripheral blood, taken from a patient treated with radiotherapy plus ipilimumab. The CDR3 reads CASSRGDWGGYGYTF. CDR3 nucleotides: TGTGCCAGCAGCCGGGGCGATTGGGGAGGCTATGGCTACACCTTC.